What follows describes a single TCR beta chain. What it binds is unknown. This table comes from immunoSEQ multiplex PCR, and its TCRdb copy is limited to in-frame clones, with some not included. The repertoire holds approximately 720,000 clones, with around 92% as singletons. These data belong to a study of shared clonotypes between healthy human individuals. Overall study results and limits: The study drew on few donors, limiting represented genetic and exposure-history diversity.

Naive CD8 cells, CD45RO-negative and positively selected for CCR7, excluded terminally differentiated effector memory CD45RA+ cells. The junction had 4 bases not matched to a gene; V was cut back by 4 bases and J by 7 bases. The CDR3 is 13 residues long. The germline V gene has CDR1 SGHTA and CDR2 FQGNSA. The chain carries TRBV7-2 and TRBJ2-1; TRBD2 matches at 7 bases. This TCR was sampled from a man under 40 in good health. The sequencing sample was made of naive CD8+ T cells sorted from blood. CDR3 in DNA: TGTGCCAGCAGCTCCTGGGGGGGTAATGAGCAGTTCTTC. This gives the protein CASSSWGGNEQFF. The full variable domain, in which reference TRBV7-2 and TRBJ2-1 provide the parts outside the CDR3, is GAGVSQSPSNKVTEKGKDVELRCDPISGHTALYWYRQSLGQGLEFLIYFQGNSAPDKSGLPSDRFSAERTGGSVSTLTIQRTQQEDSAVYLCASSSWGGNEQFFGPGTRLTVL.